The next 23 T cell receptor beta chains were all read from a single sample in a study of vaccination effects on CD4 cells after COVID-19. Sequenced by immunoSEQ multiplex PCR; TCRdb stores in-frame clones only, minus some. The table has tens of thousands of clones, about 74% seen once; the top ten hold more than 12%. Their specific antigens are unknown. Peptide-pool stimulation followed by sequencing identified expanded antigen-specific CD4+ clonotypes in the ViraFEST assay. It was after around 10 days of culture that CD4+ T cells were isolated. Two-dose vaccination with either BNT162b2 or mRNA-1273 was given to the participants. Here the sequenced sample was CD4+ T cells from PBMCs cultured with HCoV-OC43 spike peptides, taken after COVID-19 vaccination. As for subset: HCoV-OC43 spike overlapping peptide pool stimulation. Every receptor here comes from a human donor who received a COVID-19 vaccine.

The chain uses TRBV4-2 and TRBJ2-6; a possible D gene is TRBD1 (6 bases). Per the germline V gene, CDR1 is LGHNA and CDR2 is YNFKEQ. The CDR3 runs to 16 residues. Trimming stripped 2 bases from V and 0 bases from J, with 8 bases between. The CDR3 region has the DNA TGTGCCAGCAGCCAAAAGGACAGCTCTGGGGCCAACGTCCTGACTTTC. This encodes CASSQKDSSGANVLTF.

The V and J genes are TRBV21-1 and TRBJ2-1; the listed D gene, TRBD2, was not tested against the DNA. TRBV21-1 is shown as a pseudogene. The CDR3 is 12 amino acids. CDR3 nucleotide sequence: TGTGCCAGCAGCAACCGGGACAATGAGCAGTTCTTC. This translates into CASSNRDNEQFF.

The CDR3 nucleotides read TGCGCCAGCAGCTCACCGGACTCCACAGATACGCAGTATTTT. Translating gives CASSSPDSTDTQYF. The chain joins TRBV5-1 to TRBJ2-3, with a possible D match to TRBD2 (5 bases). The V and J ends lost 3 bases and 2 bases respectively, with 10 bases between them. Germline V gene data show CDR1 as SGHRS and CDR2 as YFSETQ. This CDR3 spans 14 amino acids. The full variable domain, completed using reference TRBV5-1 and TRBJ2-3, is KAGVTQTPRYLIKTRGQQVTLSCSPISGHRSVSWYQQTPGQGLQFLFEYFSETQRNKGNFPGRFSGRQFSNSRSEMNVSTLELGDSALYLCASSSPDSTDTQYFGPGTRLTVL.

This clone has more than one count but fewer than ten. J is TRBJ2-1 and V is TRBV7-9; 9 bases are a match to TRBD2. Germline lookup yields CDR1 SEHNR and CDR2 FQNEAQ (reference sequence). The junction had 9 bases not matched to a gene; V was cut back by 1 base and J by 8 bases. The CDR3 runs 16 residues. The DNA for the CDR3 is TGTGCCAGCAGCTTAGGGCGTCTAGCGGGAATGTATGAGCAGTTCTTC. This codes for CASSLGRLAGMYEQFF.

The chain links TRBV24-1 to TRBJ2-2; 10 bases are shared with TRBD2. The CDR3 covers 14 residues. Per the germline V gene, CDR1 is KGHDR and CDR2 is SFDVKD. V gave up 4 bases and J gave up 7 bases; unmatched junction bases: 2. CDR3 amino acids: CATSEASGSGELFF. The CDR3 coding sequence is TGTGCCACCAGTGAGGCTAGCGGGAGCGGGGAGCTGTTTTTT.

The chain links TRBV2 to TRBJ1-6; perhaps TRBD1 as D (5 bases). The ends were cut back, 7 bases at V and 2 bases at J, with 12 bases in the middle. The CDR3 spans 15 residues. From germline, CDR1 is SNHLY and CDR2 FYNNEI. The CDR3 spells CASTGTSAYNSPLHF. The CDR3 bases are TGTGCCAGCACAGGGACCTCGGCCTATAATTCACCCCTCCACTTT.

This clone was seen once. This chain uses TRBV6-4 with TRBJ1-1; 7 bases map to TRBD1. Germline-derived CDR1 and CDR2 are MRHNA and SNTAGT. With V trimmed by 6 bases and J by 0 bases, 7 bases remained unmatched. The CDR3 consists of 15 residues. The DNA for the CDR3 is TGTGCCAGCAGAACGGGACAGAGCGTGAACACTGAAGCTTTCTTT. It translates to CASRTGQSVNTEAFF.

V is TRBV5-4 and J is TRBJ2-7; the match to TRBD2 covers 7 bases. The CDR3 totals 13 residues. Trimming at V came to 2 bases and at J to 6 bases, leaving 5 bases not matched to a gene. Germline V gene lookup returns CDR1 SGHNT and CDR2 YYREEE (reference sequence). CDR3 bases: TGTGCCAGCAGCTTCAGCGGGATGGGCGAGCAGTACTTC. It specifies CASSFSGMGEQYF.

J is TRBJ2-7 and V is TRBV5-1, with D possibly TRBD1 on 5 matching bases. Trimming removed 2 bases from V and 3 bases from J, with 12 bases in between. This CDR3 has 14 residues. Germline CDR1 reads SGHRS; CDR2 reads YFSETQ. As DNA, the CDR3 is TGCGCCAGCAGCTTAACGTCAGGGTTCTACGAGCAGTACTTC. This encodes CASSLTSGFYEQYF.

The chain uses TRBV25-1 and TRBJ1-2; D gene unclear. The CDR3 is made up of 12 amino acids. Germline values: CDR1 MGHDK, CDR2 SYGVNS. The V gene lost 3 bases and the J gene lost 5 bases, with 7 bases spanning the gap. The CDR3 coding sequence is TGTGCCAGCAGTGATCTGGGTTATGGCTACACCTTC. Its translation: CASSDLGYGYTF.

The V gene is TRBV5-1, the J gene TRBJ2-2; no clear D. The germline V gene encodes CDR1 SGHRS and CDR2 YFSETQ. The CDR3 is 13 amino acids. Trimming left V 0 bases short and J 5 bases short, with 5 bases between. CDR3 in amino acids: CASSLAATGELFF. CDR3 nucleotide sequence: TGCGCCAGCAGCTTGGCCGCGACCGGGGAGCTGTTTTTT.

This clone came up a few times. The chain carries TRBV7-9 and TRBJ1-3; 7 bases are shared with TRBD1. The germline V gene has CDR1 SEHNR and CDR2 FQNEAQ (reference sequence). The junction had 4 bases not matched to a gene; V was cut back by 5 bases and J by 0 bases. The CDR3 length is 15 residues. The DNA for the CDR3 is TGTGCCAGCAGCCGACAGGGCTACTCTGGAAACACCATATATTTT. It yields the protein CASSRQGYSGNTIYF.

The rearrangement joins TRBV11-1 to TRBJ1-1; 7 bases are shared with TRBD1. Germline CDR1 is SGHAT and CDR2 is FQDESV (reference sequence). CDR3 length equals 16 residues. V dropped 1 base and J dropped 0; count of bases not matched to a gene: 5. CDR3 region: CASSLGTGTMNTEAFF. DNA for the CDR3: TGTGCCAGCAGCTTAGGGACAGGCACGATGAACACTGAAGCTTTCTTT.

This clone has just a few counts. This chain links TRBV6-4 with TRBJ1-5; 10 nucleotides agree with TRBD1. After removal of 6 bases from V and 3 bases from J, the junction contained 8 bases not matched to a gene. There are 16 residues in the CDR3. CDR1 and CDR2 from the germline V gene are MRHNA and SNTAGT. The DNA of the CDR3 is TGTGCCAGCAGGGACGGACAGGGGGAATTCAATCAGCCCCAGCATTTT. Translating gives CASRDGQGEFNQPQHF.

CDR3 sequence (DNA): TGTGCCACCAGTGACCCGTTGGGAGGGACAGGGAACTATGGCTACACCTTC. Residues: CATSDPLGGTGNYGYTF. The V and J genes are TRBV24-1 and TRBJ1-2; 9 bases match TRBD1. The V gene's germline CDR1 is KGHDR and CDR2 SFDVKD. Trimming at V came to 4 bases and at J to 2 bases, leaving 10 bases not matched to a gene. The CDR3 runs 17 residues.

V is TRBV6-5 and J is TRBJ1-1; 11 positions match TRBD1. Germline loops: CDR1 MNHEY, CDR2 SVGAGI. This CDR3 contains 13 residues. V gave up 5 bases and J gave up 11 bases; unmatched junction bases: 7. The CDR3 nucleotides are TGTGCCAGCAGTAAGGACAGGGGGCCGAGGGCTTTCTTT. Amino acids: CASSKDRGPRAFF.

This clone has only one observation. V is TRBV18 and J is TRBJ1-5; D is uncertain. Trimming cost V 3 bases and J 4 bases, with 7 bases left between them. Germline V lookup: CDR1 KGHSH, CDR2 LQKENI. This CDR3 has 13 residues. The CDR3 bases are TGTGCCAGCTCACCGGAGCAAAATCAGCCCCAGCATTTT. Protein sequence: CASSPEQNQPQHF.

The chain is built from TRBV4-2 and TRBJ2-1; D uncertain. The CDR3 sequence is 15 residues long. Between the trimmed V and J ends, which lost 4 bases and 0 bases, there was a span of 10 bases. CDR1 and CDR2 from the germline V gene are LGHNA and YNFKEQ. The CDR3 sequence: CASSLISSSYNEQFF. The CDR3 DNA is TGTGCCAGCAGCCTCATATCGAGCTCCTACAATGAGCAGTTCTTC.

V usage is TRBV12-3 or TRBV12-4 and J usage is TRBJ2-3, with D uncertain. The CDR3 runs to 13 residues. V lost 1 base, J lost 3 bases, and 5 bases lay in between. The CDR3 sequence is CASSLVGTDTQYF. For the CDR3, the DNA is TGTGCCAGCAGTTTAGTGGGTACAGATACGCAGTATTTT.

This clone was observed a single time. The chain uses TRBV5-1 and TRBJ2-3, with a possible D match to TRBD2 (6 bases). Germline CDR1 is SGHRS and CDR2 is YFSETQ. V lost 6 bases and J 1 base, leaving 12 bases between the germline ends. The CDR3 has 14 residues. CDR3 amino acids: CASTTGGGTDTQYF. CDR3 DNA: TGCGCCAGCACCACGGGCGGGGGCACAGATACGCAGTATTTT.

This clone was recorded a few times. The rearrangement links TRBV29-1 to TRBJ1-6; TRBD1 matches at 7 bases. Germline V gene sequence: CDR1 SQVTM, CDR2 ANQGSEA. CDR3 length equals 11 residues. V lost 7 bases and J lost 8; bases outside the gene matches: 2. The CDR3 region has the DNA TGCAGCGCCGGACAGGATTCACCCCTCCACTTT. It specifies CSAGQDSPLHF.

The CDR3 loop is CASSLEPSGLYNEQFF. The CDR3 DNA follows: TGTGCCAGCAGCTTGGAACCATCTGGCCTTTACAATGAGCAGTTCTTC. The gene calls are TRBV5-6 and TRBJ2-1; D ambiguous. CDR1 and CDR2 (germline): SGHDT, YYEEEE. V lost 0 bases, J lost 4 bases, and 14 bases lay in between. The CDR3 is 16 amino acids.

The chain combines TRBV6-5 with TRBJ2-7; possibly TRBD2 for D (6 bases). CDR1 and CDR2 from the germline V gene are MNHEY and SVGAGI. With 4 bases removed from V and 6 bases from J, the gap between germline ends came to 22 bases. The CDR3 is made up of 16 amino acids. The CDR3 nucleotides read TGTGCCAGCAGTTTTCTACCGGGACTCCCGGGGAGCGAGCAGTACTTC. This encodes CASSFLPGLPGSEQYF.